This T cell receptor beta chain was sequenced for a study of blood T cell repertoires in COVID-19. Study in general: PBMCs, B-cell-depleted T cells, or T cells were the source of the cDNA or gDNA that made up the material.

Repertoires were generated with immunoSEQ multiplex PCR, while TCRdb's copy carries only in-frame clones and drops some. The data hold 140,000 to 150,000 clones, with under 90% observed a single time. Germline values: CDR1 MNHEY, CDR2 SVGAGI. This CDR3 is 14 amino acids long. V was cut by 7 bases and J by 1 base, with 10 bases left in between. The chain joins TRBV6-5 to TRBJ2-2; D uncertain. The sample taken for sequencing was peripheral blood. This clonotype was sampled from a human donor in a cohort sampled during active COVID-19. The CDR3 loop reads CASMGLMNTGELFF. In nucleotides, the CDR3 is TGTGCCAGCATGGGCCTGATGAACACCGGGGAGCTGTTTTTT.